The present TCR beta chain was sequenced within a study of cytomegalovirus exposure and HLA in healthy donors. General study results and limits: As confirmed in vitro, a few CMV-associated chains were specific for CMV antigens. The investigators catalogued 164 TCR beta chains as cytomegalovirus-associated. Being indistinguishable, some V segments were excluded, TRBV6-2 and TRBV6-3 among them. In a later analysis, 15,000 to 20,000 TCR beta sequences were associated with HLA alleles at 0.05 false discovery rate.

The CDR3 covers 15 residues. Germline V gene data show CDR1 as MRHNA and CDR2 as SNTAGT. V shed 3 bases, J shed 5 bases, and the junction held 8 bases outside the gene matches. Primers for the PCR totalled 60 Vbeta and 13 Jbeta. Method: immunoSEQ multiplex PCR; TCRdb's copy keeps in-frame clones and lacks some. Recorded for this sample: roughly 120,000 clones. With regard to this clone: Its matching antigen is unknown.

This receptor was obtained from a man aged 25-45 years in good health and CMV-seronegative. The sequencing input was PBMCs. The J gene is TRBJ2-3, the V gene TRBV6-4; 7 positions agree with TRBD2. DNA of the CDR3: TGTGCCAGCAGTGAGTCTAGCGGAGGAGTAGATACGCAGTATTTT. Protein: CASSESSGGVDTQYF.